This is a list of T cell receptor beta chains from one sample in a study of CD8+CD57+ T cells in acquired aplastic anemia. From the reads, TCRdb called clonotypes with MiXCR, one entry per CDR3 protein. The sample carries about 81,000 distinct CDR3 sequences, under 50% recorded once. The sequencing input was sorted CD4+, CD8+, or CD8+CD57+ T cells (not recorded which) from PBMCs. The receptors shown here come from a human donor in good health, serving as a control. Both conserved end residues are part of each CDR3. D genes are given only for firm matches. Clone size is stated in some rows and not others, as once, few, many or a class when expanded.

v_gene: TRBV15
j_gene: TRBJ2-2
d_gene: TRBD2
abundance: many
CDR3nt: TGTGCCACCAGCAGAGCCCCCGGGACTACATCCACCGGGGAGCTGTTTTTT
CDR3aa: CATSRAPGTTSTGELFF

v_gene: TRBV19
j_gene: TRBJ1-5
d_gene: -
abundance: -
CDR3nt: TGTGCCAGTAGTCCAGATATCCGACAGCCCCAGCATTTT
CDR3aa: CASSPDIRQPQHF

v_gene: TRBV12-3/TRBV12-4
j_gene: TRBJ2-3
d_gene: -
abundance: -
CDR3nt: TGTGCCAGCAGGGAAGGACAGCCGGGGGATACGCAGTATTTT
CDR3aa: CASREGQPGDTQYF

v_gene: TRBV10-1
j_gene: TRBJ1-5
d_gene: -
abundance: many
CDR3nt: TGCGCCAGCAGTGATGGCAGGAGCCTCAATCAGCCCCAGCATTTT
CDR3aa: CASSDGRSLNQPQHF

v_gene: TRBV7-2
j_gene: TRBJ2-7
d_gene: -
abundance: few
CDR3nt: TGTGCCAGCAGCGAGAACTCAGGGGCGTCCTACGAGCAGTACTTC
CDR3aa: CASSENSGASYEQYF

v_gene: TRBV6-2/TRBV6-3
j_gene: TRBJ2-5
d_gene: -
abundance: many
CDR3nt: TGTGCCAGCAGTTACAAGGAGTTTGAGACCCAGTACTTC
CDR3aa: CASSYKEFETQYF

v_gene: TRBV4-2
j_gene: TRBJ2-3
d_gene: TRBD1
abundance: -
CDR3nt: TGTGCCAGCAGCCAAGAAGGGGGCGTAGATACGCAGTATTTT
CDR3aa: CASSQEGGVDTQYF

v_gene: TRBV2
j_gene: TRBJ2-4
d_gene: -
abundance: many
CDR3nt: TGTGCCAGCAGTGACTGGAAAAACATTCAGTACTTC
CDR3aa: CASSDWKNIQYF

v_gene: TRBV25-1
j_gene: TRBJ2-7
d_gene: -
abundance: -
CDR3nt: TGTGCCACCTTCGGGGGAGCCTACGAGCAGTACTTC
CDR3aa: CATFGGAYEQYF

v_gene: TRBV10-1
j_gene: TRBJ1-4
d_gene: TRBD1
abundance: many
CDR3nt: TGCGCCAGCAGTGAGTCTTCAGGGGGCCCCGAAAAACTGTTTTTT
CDR3aa: CASSESSGGPEKLFF

v_gene: TRBV25-1
j_gene: TRBJ1-1
d_gene: -
abundance: -
CDR3nt: TGTGCCAGCAGCTTAGTGGCAGGTGAAGCTTTCTTT
CDR3aa: CASSLVAGEAFF

v_gene: TRBV5-1
j_gene: TRBJ2-3
d_gene: TRBD2
abundance: once
CDR3nt: TGCGCCAGCAGCATCTGGACTAGCGGGGACACAGATACGCAGTATTTT
CDR3aa: CASSIWTSGDTDTQYF

v_gene: TRBV27
j_gene: TRBJ1-6
d_gene: TRBD1
abundance: many
CDR3nt: TGTGCCAGCAGTTTAAACAGGGGAGGATCACCCCTCCACTTT
CDR3aa: CASSLNRGGSPLHF

v_gene: TRBV9
j_gene: TRBJ2-7
d_gene: TRBD2
abundance: many
CDR3nt: TGTGCCAGCAGCGTAGGCGGGGGAGGCTACGAGCAGTACTTC
CDR3aa: CASSVGGGGYEQYF

v_gene: TRBV24-1
j_gene: TRBJ2-3
d_gene: -
abundance: many
CDR3nt: TGTGCCACCAGTGATTTGCGAGGAGGGAGCACAGATACGCAGTATTTT
CDR3aa: CATSDLRGGSTDTQYF

v_gene: TRBV10-3
j_gene: TRBJ2-7
d_gene: -
abundance: -
CDR3nt: TGTGCCATCAGTGAGTCTTTCCTACAGTTCGAGCAGTACTTC
CDR3aa: CAISESFLQFEQYF

v_gene: TRBV2
j_gene: TRBJ1-1
d_gene: -
abundance: many
CDR3nt: TGTGCCAGCAGTGAACACATGTACACTGAAGCTTTCTTT
CDR3aa: CASSEHMYTEAFF

v_gene: TRBV19
j_gene: TRBJ2-7
d_gene: -
abundance: -
CDR3nt: TGTGCCAGTCCTTGTAGGGCGCACTACGAGCAGTACTTC
CDR3aa: CASPCRAHYEQYF

v_gene: TRBV29-1
j_gene: TRBJ1-2
d_gene: -
abundance: -
CDR3nt: TGCAGCGTTGAAGAAGGGGCTACTCATGAGGGGGGCTACACCTTC
CDR3aa: CSVEEGATHEGGYTF

v_gene: TRBV10-3
j_gene: TRBJ2-7
d_gene: -
abundance: few
CDR3nt: TGTGCCATCAGTGAGTCGCGGGCGCCTACGAGCTCCTACGAGCAGTACTTC
CDR3aa: CAISESRAPTSSYEQYF

v_gene: TRBV4-1
j_gene: TRBJ1-5
d_gene: TRBD1
abundance: -
CDR3nt: TGCGCCAGCAGCCAAGGAGGAGACAGGGTGATACAGCCCCAGCATTTT
CDR3aa: CASSQGGDRVIQPQHF

v_gene: TRBV5-1
j_gene: TRBJ1-4
d_gene: TRBD1
abundance: -
CDR3nt: TGCGCCAGCAGCGTGCAAGGGACAGCAACTAATGAAAAACTGTTTTTT
CDR3aa: CASSVQGTATNEKLFF

v_gene: TRBV24-1
j_gene: TRBJ1-4
d_gene: -
abundance: few
CDR3nt: TGTGCCACCAGTGACGGGACACCTTTTGACGGTGAAAAACTGTTTTTT
CDR3aa: CATSDGTPFDGEKLFF

v_gene: TRBV27
j_gene: TRBJ2-7
d_gene: TRBD2
abundance: -
CDR3nt: TGTGCCAGCAGTTTAGGGACTAGCGGAGTGTACGAGCAGTACTTC
CDR3aa: CASSLGTSGVYEQYF

v_gene: TRBV13
j_gene: TRBJ2-7
d_gene: TRBD2
abundance: once
CDR3nt: TGTGCCAGCAGCTCAGCGCTAGCGGGTTACGAGCAGTACTTC
CDR3aa: CASSSALAGYEQYF

v_gene: TRBV10-2
j_gene: TRBJ1-2
d_gene: -
abundance: few
CDR3nt: TGCGCCAGCAGCGCAGGAGGTAACTATGGCTACACCTTC
CDR3aa: CASSAGGNYGYTF

v_gene: TRBV19
j_gene: TRBJ1-5
d_gene: -
abundance: few
CDR3nt: TGTGCCAGTAGTGGAGGGGTTAGCAATCAGCCCCAGCATTTT
CDR3aa: CASSGGVSNQPQHF

v_gene: TRBV6-1
j_gene: TRBJ2-7
d_gene: TRBD1
abundance: many
CDR3nt: TGTGCCAGCAGTCCGGACAGGGGGCACGAGCAGTACTTC
CDR3aa: CASSPDRGHEQYF

v_gene: TRBV11-1
j_gene: TRBJ2-5
d_gene: -
abundance: -
CDR3nt: TGTGCCAGCACCCCAAGGGGTACTGGGGGAGTCTGGGGAGAGACCCAGTACTTC
CDR3aa: CASTPRGTGGVWGETQYF

v_gene: TRBV12-3/TRBV12-4
j_gene: TRBJ1-5
d_gene: -
abundance: many
CDR3nt: TGTGCCAGCGGAGACAGCAATCAGCCCCAGCATTTT
CDR3aa: CASGDSNQPQHF

v_gene: TRBV15
j_gene: TRBJ2-7
d_gene: -
abundance: -
CDR3nt: TGTGCCACCAGCAGACAGGCTCCTGACGAGGGGTACTTC
CDR3aa: CATSRQAPDEGYF

v_gene: TRBV5-8
j_gene: TRBJ1-4
d_gene: -
abundance: few
CDR3nt: TGTGCCAGCAGCTTGGCCGGGCATAATGAAAAACTGTTTTTT
CDR3aa: CASSLAGHNEKLFF

v_gene: TRBV29-1
j_gene: TRBJ1-3
d_gene: -
abundance: -
CDR3nt: TGCAGCGTTGTACAGGATACTTCTGGAAACACCATATATTTT
CDR3aa: CSVVQDTSGNTIYF

v_gene: TRBV9
j_gene: TRBJ1-1
d_gene: TRBD1
abundance: many
CDR3nt: TGTGCCAGCAACGGACAGGGAGACACTGAAGCTTTCTTT
CDR3aa: CASNGQGDTEAFF

v_gene: TRBV29-1
j_gene: TRBJ1-3
d_gene: TRBD1
abundance: -
CDR3nt: TGCAGCGTTAAGACAGGGAACTCTGGAAACACCATATATTTT
CDR3aa: CSVKTGNSGNTIYF

v_gene: TRBV15
j_gene: TRBJ2-7
d_gene: -
abundance: -
CDR3nt: TGTACCACCAGCAGAGATCTCGTCTACGAGCAGTACTTC
CDR3aa: CTTSRDLVYEQYF

v_gene: TRBV9
j_gene: TRBJ1-1
d_gene: -
abundance: many
CDR3nt: TGTGCCAGCAGCGCCCTTAACACTGAAGCTTTCTTT
CDR3aa: CASSALNTEAFF

v_gene: TRBV15
j_gene: TRBJ2-2
d_gene: -
abundance: many
CDR3nt: TGTGCCACCAGCGGCTCCGTGGGGGGGGAGCTGTTTTTT
CDR3aa: CATSGSVGGELFF

v_gene: TRBV20-1
j_gene: TRBJ2-4
d_gene: -
abundance: -
CDR3nt: TGCAGTGCTAGAGACTGGAGGAGAGACATTCAGTACTTC
CDR3aa: CSARDWRRDIQYF

v_gene: TRBV13
j_gene: TRBJ2-7
d_gene: TRBD1
abundance: few
CDR3nt: TGTGCCAGCAGCTTAGGACAGGGGGTGAACGAGCAGTACTTC
CDR3aa: CASSLGQGVNEQYF

v_gene: TRBV6-1
j_gene: TRBJ2-7
d_gene: -
abundance: many
CDR3nt: TGTGCCAGCAGAGGAGTCCTCGAGCAGTACTTC
CDR3aa: CASRGVLEQYF

v_gene: TRBV20-1
j_gene: TRBJ2-4
d_gene: -
abundance: -
CDR3nt: TGCAGTGCTAGGGAACCAGCCAAAAACATTCAGTACTTC
CDR3aa: CSAREPAKNIQYF

v_gene: TRBV15
j_gene: TRBJ1-1
d_gene: TRBD1
abundance: once
CDR3nt: TGTGCCACCAGCAGGCCGCCAGGGACAGGGGTTACTGAAGCTTTCTTT
CDR3aa: CATSRPPGTGVTEAFF

v_gene: TRBV12-3/TRBV12-4
j_gene: TRBJ2-7
d_gene: -
abundance: many
CDR3nt: TGTGCCAGCAGTGTCACCCACTACGAGCAGTACTTC
CDR3aa: CASSVTHYEQYF

v_gene: TRBV7-9
j_gene: TRBJ2-7
d_gene: -
abundance: -
CDR3nt: TGTGCCAGCAGCTCCCGGGAGCGGTACGAGCAGTACTTC
CDR3aa: CASSSRERYEQYF

v_gene: TRBV2
j_gene: TRBJ2-1
d_gene: -
abundance: -
CDR3nt: TGTGCCAGCAGTGCTACTCTCCGAAACAATGAGCAGTTCTTC
CDR3aa: CASSATLRNNEQFF

v_gene: TRBV7-9
j_gene: TRBJ1-1
d_gene: -
abundance: few
CDR3nt: TGTGCCAGCAGCTTGCTAGGAACTGAAGCTCTCTTT
CDR3aa: CASSLLGTEALF

v_gene: TRBV25-1
j_gene: TRBJ2-4
d_gene: TRBD2
abundance: -
CDR3nt: TGTGCCAGCAGGGCTAAGGGACTAGCGGGGGGGAAAGCCGAAAACATTCAGTACTTC
CDR3aa: CASRAKGLAGGKAENIQYF

v_gene: TRBV10-3
j_gene: TRBJ1-2
d_gene: -
abundance: many
CDR3nt: TGTGCCATCAGTGAAGCAGGTTCCTATGGCTACACCTTC
CDR3aa: CAISEAGSYGYTF